This T cell receptor (beta chain) emerged from a study of T cell responses to AZD1222 COVID-19 vaccine. The wider study: Recipients boosted at about 4 weeks or about 12 weeks are pooled.

Only in-frame clones appear in the TCRdb table, and some are missing; sequencing was by immunoSEQ multiplex PCR. The repertoire holds approximately 170,000 clones, with approximately 95% as singletons. The V and J ends lost 5 bases and 4 bases respectively, with 21 bases between them. Germline CDR1 is SGHDT and CDR2 is YYEEEE. The CDR3 runs 16 residues. Points on this clone: Its antigen is currently unknown.

General study points: Baseline serology detected seropositivity in only six AZD1222 recipients. The donor group comprised mostly white British people and more females; the analysis possibly underestimated clonal diversity. Vaccination with two AZD1222 doses was followed by a rise in Spike-specific TCR breadth and depth.

The TCR originated in an adult in good health. The specimen was peripheral blood, collected on day 0 of AZD1222 vaccination. The chain joins TRBV5-6 to TRBJ1-1, with a tentative D call TRBD1 (5 bases). The CDR3 loop reads CASSLQGVDWGTEAFF. In nucleotides, the CDR3 is TGTGCCAGCAGTTTACAAGGGGTGGATTGGGGCACTGAAGCTTTCTTT. The full variable domain, with the rest looked up from reference TRBV5-6 and TRBJ1-1, is DAGVTQSPTHLIKTRGQQVTLRCSPKSGHDTVSWYQQALGQGPQFIFQYYEEEERQRGNFPDRFSGHQFPNYSSELNVNALLLGDSALYLCASSLQGVDWGTEAFFGQGTRLTVV.